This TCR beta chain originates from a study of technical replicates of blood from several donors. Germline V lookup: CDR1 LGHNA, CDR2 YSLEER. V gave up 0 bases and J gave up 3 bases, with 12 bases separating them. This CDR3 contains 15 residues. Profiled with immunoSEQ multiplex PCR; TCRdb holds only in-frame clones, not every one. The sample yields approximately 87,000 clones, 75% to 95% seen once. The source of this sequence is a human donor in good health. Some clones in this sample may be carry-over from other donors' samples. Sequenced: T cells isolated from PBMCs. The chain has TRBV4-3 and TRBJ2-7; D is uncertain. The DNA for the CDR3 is TGCGCCAGCAGCCAAGATCAGGTTGGCAGCTACGAGCAGTACTTC. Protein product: CASSQDQVGSYEQYF.